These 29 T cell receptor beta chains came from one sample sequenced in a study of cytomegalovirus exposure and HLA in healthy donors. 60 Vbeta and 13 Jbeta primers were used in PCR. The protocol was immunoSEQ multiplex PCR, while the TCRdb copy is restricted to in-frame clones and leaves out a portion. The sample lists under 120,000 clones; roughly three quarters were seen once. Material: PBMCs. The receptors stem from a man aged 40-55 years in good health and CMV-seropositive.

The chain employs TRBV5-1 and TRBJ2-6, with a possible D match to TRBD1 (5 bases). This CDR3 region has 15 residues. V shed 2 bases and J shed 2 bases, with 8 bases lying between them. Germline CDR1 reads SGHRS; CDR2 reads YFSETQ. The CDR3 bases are TGCGCCAGCAGCTTCCAGGGTACTGGGGCCAACGTCCTGACTTTC. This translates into CASSFQGTGANVLTF.

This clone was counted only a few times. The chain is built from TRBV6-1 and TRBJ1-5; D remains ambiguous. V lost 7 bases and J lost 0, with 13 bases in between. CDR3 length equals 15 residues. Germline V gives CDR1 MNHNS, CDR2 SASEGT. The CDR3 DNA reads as TGTGCCAGCAATCCCACCGGGATTAGCAATCAGCCCCAGCATTTT. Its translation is CASNPTGISNQPQHF.

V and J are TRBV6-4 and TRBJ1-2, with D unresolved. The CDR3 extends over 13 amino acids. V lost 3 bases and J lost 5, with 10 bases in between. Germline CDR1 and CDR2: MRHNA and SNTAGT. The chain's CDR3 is CASSESRLYGYTF. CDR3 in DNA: TGTGCCAGCAGTGAATCGAGGTTATATGGCTACACCTTC.

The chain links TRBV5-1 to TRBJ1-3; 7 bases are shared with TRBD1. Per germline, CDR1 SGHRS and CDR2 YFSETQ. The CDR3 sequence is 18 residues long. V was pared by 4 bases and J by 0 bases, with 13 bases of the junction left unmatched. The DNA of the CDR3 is TGCGCCAGCAGCCTGACCGACAGGGCCGGGAACTCTGGAAACACCATATATTTT. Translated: CASSLTDRAGNSGNTIYF.

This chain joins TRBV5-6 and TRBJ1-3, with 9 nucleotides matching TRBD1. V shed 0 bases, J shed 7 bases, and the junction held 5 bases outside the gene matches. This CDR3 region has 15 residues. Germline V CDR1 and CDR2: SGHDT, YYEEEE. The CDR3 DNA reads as TGTGCCAGCAGCTTGGTTAGGGACAGGGAGAACACCATATATTTT. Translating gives CASSLVRDRENTIYF.

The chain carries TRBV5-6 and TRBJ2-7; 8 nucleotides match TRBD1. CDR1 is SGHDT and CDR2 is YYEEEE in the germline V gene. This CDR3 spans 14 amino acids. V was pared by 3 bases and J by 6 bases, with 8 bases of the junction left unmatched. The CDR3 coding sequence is TGTGCCAGCAGCTATAGGACAGGGTCGGCCGAGCAGTACGTC. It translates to CASSYRTGSAEQYV.

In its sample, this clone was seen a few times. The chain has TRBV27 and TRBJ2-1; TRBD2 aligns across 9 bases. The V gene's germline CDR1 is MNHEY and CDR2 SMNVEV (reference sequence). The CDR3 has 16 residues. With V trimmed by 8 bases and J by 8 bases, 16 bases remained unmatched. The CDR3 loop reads CASVISGSLGTDEQFF. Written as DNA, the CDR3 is TGTGCCAGCGTCATTAGCGGGAGCCTCGGTACGGATGAGCAGTTCTTC.

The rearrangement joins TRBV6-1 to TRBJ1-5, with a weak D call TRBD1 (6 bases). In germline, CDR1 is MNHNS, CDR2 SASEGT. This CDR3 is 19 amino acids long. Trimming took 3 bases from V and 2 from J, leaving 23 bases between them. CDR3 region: CASSEGGLIGVMGNQPQHF. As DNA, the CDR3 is TGTGCCAGCAGTGAGGGGGGGCTAATCGGAGTTATGGGCAATCAGCCCCAGCATTTT.

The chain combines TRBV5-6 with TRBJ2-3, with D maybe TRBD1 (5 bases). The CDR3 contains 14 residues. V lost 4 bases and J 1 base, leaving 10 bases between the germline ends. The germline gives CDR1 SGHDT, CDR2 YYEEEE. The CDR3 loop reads CASSRGPGTDTQYF. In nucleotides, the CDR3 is TGTGCCAGCAGCAGGGGCCCTGGCACAGATACGCAGTATTTT.

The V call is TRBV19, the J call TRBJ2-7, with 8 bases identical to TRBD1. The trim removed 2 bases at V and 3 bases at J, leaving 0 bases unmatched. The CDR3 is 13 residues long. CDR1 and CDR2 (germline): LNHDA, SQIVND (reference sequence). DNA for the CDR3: TGTGCCAGTAGTATAACAGGGGGCTACGAGCAGTACTTC. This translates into CASSITGGYEQYF.

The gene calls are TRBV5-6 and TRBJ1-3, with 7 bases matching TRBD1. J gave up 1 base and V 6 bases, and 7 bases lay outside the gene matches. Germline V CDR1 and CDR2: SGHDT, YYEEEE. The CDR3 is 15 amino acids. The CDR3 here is CASTRKGASGNTIYF. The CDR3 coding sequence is TGTGCCAGCACCCGAAAGGGGGCATCTGGAAACACCATATATTTT.

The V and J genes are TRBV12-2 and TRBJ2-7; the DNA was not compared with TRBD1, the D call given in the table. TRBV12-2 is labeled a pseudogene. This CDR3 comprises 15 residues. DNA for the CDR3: TGTGCAAGTCGCTTGCAGACAAAAGGGGCCTACGAGCAGTACGTC. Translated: CASRLQTKGAYEQYV.

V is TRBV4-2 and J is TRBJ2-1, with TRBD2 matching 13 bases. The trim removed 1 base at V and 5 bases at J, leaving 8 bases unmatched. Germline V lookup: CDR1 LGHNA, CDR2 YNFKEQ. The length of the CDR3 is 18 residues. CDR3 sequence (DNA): TGTGCCAGCAGCCAAGTAGGGACTAGCGGGATAGCGAACAATGAGCAGTTCTTC. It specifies CASSQVGTSGIANNEQFF.

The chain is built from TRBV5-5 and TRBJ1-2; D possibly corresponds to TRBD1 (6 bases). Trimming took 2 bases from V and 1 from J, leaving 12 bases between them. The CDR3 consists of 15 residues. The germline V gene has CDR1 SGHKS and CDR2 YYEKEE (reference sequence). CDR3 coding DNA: TGTGCCAGCAGCTTTTCCGGACAGCGTAACTATGGCTACACCTTC. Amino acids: CASSFSGQRNYGYTF.

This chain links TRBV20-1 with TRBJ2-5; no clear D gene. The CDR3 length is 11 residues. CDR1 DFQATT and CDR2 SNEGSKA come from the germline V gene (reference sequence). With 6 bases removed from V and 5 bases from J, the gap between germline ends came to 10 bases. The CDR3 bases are TGCAGTGCGACCGTCGGGGAGACCCAGTACTTC. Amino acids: CSATVGETQYF.

CDR3 protein: CASSEVAGTTDTQYF. The CDR3 coding sequence is TGTGCCAGCAGTGAAGTGGCGGGAACCACAGATACGCAGTATTTT. The rearrangement uses TRBV6-4 and TRBJ2-3, with a possible D match to TRBD2 (6 bases). This CDR3 has 15 residues. With 3 bases removed from V and 2 bases from J, the gap between germline ends came to 12 bases. Germline V gene data show CDR1 as MRHNA and CDR2 as SNTAGT.

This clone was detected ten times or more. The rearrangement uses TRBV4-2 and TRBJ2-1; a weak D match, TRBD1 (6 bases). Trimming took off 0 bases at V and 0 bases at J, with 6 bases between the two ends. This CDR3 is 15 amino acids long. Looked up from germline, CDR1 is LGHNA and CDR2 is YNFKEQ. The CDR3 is CASSQEDSSYNEQFF. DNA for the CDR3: TGTGCCAGCAGCCAAGAGGACAGCTCCTACAATGAGCAGTTCTTC.

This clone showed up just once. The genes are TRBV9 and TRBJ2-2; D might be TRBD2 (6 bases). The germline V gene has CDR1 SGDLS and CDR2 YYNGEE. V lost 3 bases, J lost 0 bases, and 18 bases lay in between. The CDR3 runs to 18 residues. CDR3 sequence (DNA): TGTGCCAGCAGCGCAAGGCGGGGCGGTACAACGAACACCGGGGAGCTGTTTTTT. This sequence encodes CASSARRGGTTNTGELFF. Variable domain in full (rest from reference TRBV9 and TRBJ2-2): DSGVTQTPKHLITATGQRVTLRCSPRSGDLSVYWYQQSLDQGLQFLIQYYNGEERAKGNILERFSAQQFPDLHSELNLSSLELGDSALYFCASSARRGGTTNTGELFFGEGSRLTVL.

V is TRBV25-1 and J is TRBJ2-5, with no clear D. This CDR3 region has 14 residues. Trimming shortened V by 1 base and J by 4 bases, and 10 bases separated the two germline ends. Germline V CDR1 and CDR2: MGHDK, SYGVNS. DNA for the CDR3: TGTGCCAGCAGTGAATCCACAAATCGAGAGACCCAGTACTTC. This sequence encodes CASSESTNRETQYF.

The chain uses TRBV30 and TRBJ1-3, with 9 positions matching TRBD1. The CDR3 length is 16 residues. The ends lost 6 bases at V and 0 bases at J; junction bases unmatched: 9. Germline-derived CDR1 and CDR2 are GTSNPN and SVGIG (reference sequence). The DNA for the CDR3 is TGTGCCTGCCCGGGACAGGGACCCCACTCTGGAAACACCATATATTTT. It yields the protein CACPGQGPHSGNTIYF.

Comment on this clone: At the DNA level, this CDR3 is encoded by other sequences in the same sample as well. CDR3 DNA sequence: TGTGCCAGCAGTCCCTCGGGGTTTCTCGAGCAGTACTTC. Translated, it gives CASSPSGFLEQYF. The chain links TRBV28 to TRBJ2-7, with D maybe TRBD2 (5 bases). Germline CDR1 MDHEN, CDR2 SYDVKM. This CDR3 has 13 residues. Between the trimmed V and J ends, which lost 5 bases and 6 bases, there was a span of 14 bases. Drawing the rest from reference TRBV28 and TRBJ2-7, the complete variable domain is DVKVTQSSRYLVKRTGEKVFLECVQDMDHENMFWYRQDPGLGLRLIYFSYDVKMKEKGDIPEGYSVSREKKERFSLILESASTNQTSMYLCASSPSGFLEQYFGPGTRLTVT.

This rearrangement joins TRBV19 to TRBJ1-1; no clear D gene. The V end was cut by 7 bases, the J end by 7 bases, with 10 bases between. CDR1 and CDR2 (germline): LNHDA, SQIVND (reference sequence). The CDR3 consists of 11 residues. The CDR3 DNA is TGTGCCAGTAAACAGTTCGGTGAAGCTTTCTTT. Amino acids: CASKQFGEAFF. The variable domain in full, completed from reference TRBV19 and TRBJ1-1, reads DGGITQSPKYLFRKEGQNVTLSCEQNLNHDAMYWYRQDPGQGLRLIYYSQIVNDFQKGDIAEGYSVSREKKESFPLTVTSAQKNPTAFYLCASKQFGEAFFGQGTRLTVV.

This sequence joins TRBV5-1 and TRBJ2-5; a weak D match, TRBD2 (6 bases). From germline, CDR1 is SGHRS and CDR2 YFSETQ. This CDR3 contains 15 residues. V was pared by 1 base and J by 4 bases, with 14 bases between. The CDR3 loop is CASSLYGGIGETQYF. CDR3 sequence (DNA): TGCGCCAGCAGCTTGTATGGGGGGATCGGAGAGACCCAGTACTTC.

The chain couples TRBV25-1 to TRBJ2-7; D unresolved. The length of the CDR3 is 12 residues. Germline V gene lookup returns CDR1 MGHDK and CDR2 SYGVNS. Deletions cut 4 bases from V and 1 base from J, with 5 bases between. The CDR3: CASSVTSYEQYF. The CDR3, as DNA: TGTGCCAGCAGTGTTACTTCCTACGAGCAGTACTTC.

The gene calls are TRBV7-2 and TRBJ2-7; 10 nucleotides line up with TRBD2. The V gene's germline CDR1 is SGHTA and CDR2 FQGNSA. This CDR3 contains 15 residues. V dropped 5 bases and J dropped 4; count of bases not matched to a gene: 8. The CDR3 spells CASSTPGLAKYEQYF. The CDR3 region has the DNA TGTGCCAGCAGCACGCCGGGACTAGCGAAATACGAGCAGTACTTC.

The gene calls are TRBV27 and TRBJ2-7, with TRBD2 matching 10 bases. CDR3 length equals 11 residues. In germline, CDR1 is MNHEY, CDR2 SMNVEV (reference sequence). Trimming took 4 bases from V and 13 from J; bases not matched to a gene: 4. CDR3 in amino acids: CASSSGTSAYF. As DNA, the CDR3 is TGTGCCAGCAGTTCCGGGACTAGCGCCTACTTC.

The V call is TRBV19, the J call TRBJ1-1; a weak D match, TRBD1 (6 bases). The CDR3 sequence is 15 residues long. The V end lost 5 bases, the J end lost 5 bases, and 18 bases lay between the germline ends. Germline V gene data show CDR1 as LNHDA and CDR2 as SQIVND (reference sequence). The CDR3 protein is CASSSGTLGLTEAFF. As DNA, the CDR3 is TGTGCCAGTAGTTCCGGGACATTGGGGTTGACTGAAGCTTTCTTT.

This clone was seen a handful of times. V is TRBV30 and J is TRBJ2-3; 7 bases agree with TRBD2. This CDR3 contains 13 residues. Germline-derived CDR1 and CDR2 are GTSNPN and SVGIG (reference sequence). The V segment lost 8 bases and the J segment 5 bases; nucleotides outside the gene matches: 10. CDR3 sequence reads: CARRAGVKDTQYF. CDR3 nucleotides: TGTGCCAGGCGGGCGGGAGTAAAAGATACGCAGTATTTT.

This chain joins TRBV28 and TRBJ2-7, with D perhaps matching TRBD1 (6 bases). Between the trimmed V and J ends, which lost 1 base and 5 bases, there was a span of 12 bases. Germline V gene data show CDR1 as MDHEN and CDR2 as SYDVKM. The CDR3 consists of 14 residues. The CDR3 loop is CASSLSPGEDEQYF. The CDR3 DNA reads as TGTGCCAGCAGTTTATCACCAGGGGAAGACGAGCAGTACTTC.